This TCR beta chain was recovered during a study of CD8 T cells in Susac syndrome. The V gene lost 3 bases and the J gene lost 4 bases, with 15 bases spanning the gap. Looked up from germline, CDR1 is SGHTA and CDR2 is FQGNSA. This CDR3 is 15 amino acids long. From blood CD8+ and CD4+ T cells, TCR beta sequences were generated. Controls matched for age and sex were healthy donors. A quantity of roughly 0.5 to 1 ug RNA underwent reverse transcription using random hexamers. An immunoSEQ multiplex PCR amplified TCR beta CDR3 over 54 Vbeta and 13 Jbeta. MiXCR, run by TCRdb on the immunoSEQ multiplex PCR reads, gives a single entry per CDR3 protein. The data show over 95,000 distinct CDR3 sequences, about nine tenths seen once.

J is TRBJ2-5 and V is TRBV7-2; D is possibly TRBD1 (6 bases). The TCR comes from a human donor in good health. What was sequenced was CD4+ T cells from PBMCs. CDR3: CASSFFTGTAETQYF. The DNA of the CDR3 is TGTGCCAGCAGCTTTTTTACAGGGACGGCAGAGACCCAGTACTTC.